This passage covers 13 T cell receptor beta chains from one sample sequenced in a study of blood T cell repertoires in COVID-19. TCRdb keeps only in-frame clones here, not all; method: immunoSEQ multiplex PCR. This sample has roughly 280,000 clones; around nine tenths occur once, and the top ten carry about 2%. Specimen: peripheral blood. These receptors all stem from a man aged 25 to 40 with active or convalescent COVID-19.

The CDR3 region is CASSVQAGGRETQYF. The CDR3, as DNA: TGTGCCAGCAGCGTACAAGCGGGGGGCCGGGAGACCCAGTACTTC. The chain links TRBV9 to TRBJ2-5; TRBD2 aligns across 9 bases. Germline assignment: CDR1 SGDLS and CDR2 YYNGEE. V lost 1 base to trimming and J lost 5 bases; unmatched junction nucleotides: 6. This CDR3 region has 15 residues.

The chain joins TRBV19 to TRBJ2-1; 10 nucleotides line up with TRBD1. Germline CDR1 is LNHDA and CDR2 is SQIVND (reference sequence). J gave up 9 bases and V 6 bases, and 11 bases lay outside the gene matches. The length of the CDR3 is 15 residues. This chain's CDR3 is CASSSGTGVIGEQFF. CDR3 DNA: TGTGCCAGTAGCTCCGGGACAGGGGTTATCGGTGAGCAGTTCTTC.

The chain is built from TRBV11-3 and TRBJ2-4; tentative D call: TRBD1 (6 bases). Germline V lookup: CDR1 SGHNT, CDR2 YENEEA. The V and J ends lost 4 bases and 5 bases respectively, with 15 bases between them. The CDR3 is 15 residues long. The CDR3 bases are TGTGCCAGCAGCTCCGCCAAGGACAGTCAAAACATTCAGTACTTC. Protein sequence: CASSSAKDSQNIQYF.

The chain links TRBV11-1 to TRBJ1-6; D call uncertain. Deletions cut 4 bases from V and 4 bases from J, with 11 bases between. The germline CDR1 and CDR2 sequences are SGHAT and FQDESV (reference sequence). This CDR3 is 15 amino acids long. CDR3 region: CASSSLDSYNSPLHF. The CDR3 DNA follows: TGTGCCAGCAGCTCCTTAGACTCATATAATTCACCCCTCCACTTT.

V and J are TRBV5-4 and TRBJ1-2; 9 positions agree with TRBD1. V lost 9 bases and J lost 2; bases outside the gene matches: 11. CDR1 is SGHNT, CDR2 YYREEE, per germline (reference sequence). The CDR3 extends over 15 amino acids. The CDR3 sequence: CATIPTGGLNYGYTF. The CDR3 bases are TGTGCCACCATTCCAACAGGGGGCTTGAACTATGGCTACACCTTC.

The V call is TRBV7-2, the J call TRBJ2-3; 7 bases line up with TRBD2. From germline, CDR1 is SGHTA and CDR2 FQGNSA. There are 15 residues in the CDR3. V trimming: 1 base; J trimming: 8 bases; junction bases outside the gene matches: 9. The CDR3 here is CASSLDVSGGGTQYF. The DNA for the CDR3 is TGTGCCAGCAGCTTAGACGTGTCCGGCGGGGGTACGCAGTATTTT. Filled out from reference TRBV7-2 and TRBJ2-3, the complete variable domain reads GAGVSQSPSNKVTEKGKDVELRCDPISGHTALYWYRQSLGQGLEFLIYFQGNSAPDKSGLPSDRFSAERTGGSVSTLTIQRTQQEDSAVYLCASSLDVSGGGTQYFGPGTRLTVL.

The gene calls are TRBV18 and TRBJ2-7, with 8 bases aligning to TRBD1. The V gene's germline CDR1 is KGHSH and CDR2 LQKENI. The CDR3 runs to 13 residues. Unmatched junction bases numbered 0, after V lost 2 bases and J lost 3 bases. CDR3 residues: CASSPGTGYEQYF. The CDR3 DNA follows: TGTGCCAGCTCACCAGGGACAGGCTACGAGCAGTACTTC.

The chain recombines TRBV7-8 with TRBJ2-7, with D possibly matching TRBD1 (5 bases). V gave up 1 base and J gave up 1 base, with 8 bases separating them. The CDR3 length is 14 residues. Germline V gene data show CDR1 as SGHVS and CDR2 as FQNEAQ. The CDR3 DNA reads as TGTGCCAGCAGCTTAGAAGACAGTTCCTACGAGCAGTACTTC. Protein product: CASSLEDSSYEQYF.

This clone has just one count. CDR3 sequence reads: CASSFGTADNEQFF. Here the CDR3 DNA reads TGTGCCAGCAGCTTCGGGACAGCTGACAATGAGCAGTTCTTC. The gene calls are TRBV13 and TRBJ2-1; the match to TRBD1 covers 7 bases. V shed 3 bases, J shed 5 bases, and the junction held 4 bases outside the gene matches. Germline V CDR1 and CDR2: PRHDT, FYEKMQ (reference sequence). The CDR3 extends over 14 amino acids.

Regarding this clone: In the same sample, other DNA sequences code for this CDR3. V and J are TRBV6-2 or TRBV6-3 and TRBJ1-1; tentatively, D is TRBD1 (6 bases). Germline V gives CDR1 MNHEY, CDR2 SVGEGT. This CDR3 comprises 15 residues. V lost 2 bases to trimming and J lost 0 bases, with 10 bases between them. The DNA of the CDR3 is TGTGCCAGCAGTTACGGGGGACATATGAACACTGAAGCTTTCTTT. Amino acid sequence: CASSYGGHMNTEAFF.

The chain is built from TRBV7-2 and TRBJ2-2, with 9 bases identical to TRBD2. Germline CDR1 SGHTA, CDR2 FQGNSA. J gave up 3 bases and V 8 bases, and 1 base lay outside the gene matches. This CDR3 comprises 13 residues. The CDR3 sequence: CASGTSYTGELFF. CDR3 DNA: TGTGCCAGCGGGACTAGCTACACCGGGGAGCTGTTTTTT.

The V and J genes are TRBV2 and TRBJ2-6, with TRBD1 matching over 9 bases. CDR3 length: 18 amino acids. Germline V lookup: CDR1 SNHLY, CDR2 FYNNEI. Trimming removed 5 bases from V and 0 bases from J; junction bases left unmatched: 8. Here the CDR3 DNA reads TGTGCCAGCAGTTTAGGACAGGGGAGGAACTCTGGGGCCAACGTCCTGACTTTC. This gives the protein CASSLGQGRNSGANVLTF.

This sequence joins TRBV6-5 and TRBJ2-7; the match to TRBD1 covers 7 bases. Unmatched junction bases numbered 4, after V lost 5 bases and J lost 3 bases. The CDR3 totals 13 residues. Germline loops: CDR1 MNHEY, CDR2 SVGAGI. DNA for the CDR3: TGTGCCAGCAGTACAGGGACAGACTACGAGCAGTACTTC. Its protein product is CASSTGTDYEQYF.